This is a list of T cell receptor beta chains from one sample in a study of blood T cell repertoires in COVID-19. Repertoires were generated with immunoSEQ multiplex PCR, while TCRdb's copy carries only in-frame clones and drops some. The data hold some 130,000 clones, with over 60% observed a single time. The sample comprised peripheral blood. Receptors were obtained from a woman in her seventies with acute or convalescent COVID-19. The CDR3 runs from the conserved cysteine through the conserved F or W. The D gene is left open where the match is weak. A clone size is listed for some rows: how often the clone was seen (once, few, many), or a class if it is expanded.

clone_size	d_call	j_call	v_call	cdr3_nt	cdr3_aa
few	-	TRBJ1-2	TRBV18	TGTGCCAGCTCACGAGCGGACAGCTATGGCTACACCTTC	CASSRADSYGYTF
-	-	TRBJ1-1	TRBV15	TGTGCCACCAGCAGAGTGCGTAAGATGTTCATGAACACTGAAGCTTTCTTT	CATSRVRKMFMNTEAFF
-	TRBD2	TRBJ2-7	TRBV7-2	TGTGCCAGCAGCTTAGGGGCGGCTAGCGGATACTACGAGCAGTACTTC	CASSLGAASGYYEQYF
-	TRBD2	TRBJ2-3	TRBV6-4	TGTGCCAGCAGACTAGCGGGGGGATCTAGCACAGATACGCAGTATTTT	CASRLAGGSSTDTQYF
-	-	TRBJ1-5	TRBV7-9	TGTGCCAGCAGCTTTACTTCAGGTAACAGCAATCAGCCCCAGCATTTT	CASSFTSGNSNQPQHF
-	TRBD1	TRBJ1-6	TRBV19	TGTGCCAGTAGTATCGACAGGGGATCGAATTCACCCCTCCACTTT	CASSIDRGSNSPLHF
once	TRBD1	TRBJ2-2	TRBV5-8	TGTGCCAGCAGCTTCCGGGACAGGGGGTTAACCGGGGAGCTGTTTTTT	CASSFRDRGLTGELFF
few	TRBD2	TRBJ2-7	TRBV10-2	TGCGCCAGCGCTAGCGGGAGCCACACGCAGTACTTC	CASASGSHTQYF
once	-	TRBJ1-5	TRBV21-1	TGTGCCAGCAGTCGTCGGGTCCCTAATCAGCCCCAGCATTTT	CASSRRVPNQPQHF
-	-	TRBJ1-6	TRBV3-1/TRBV3-2	TGTGCCAGCAGCCAAGAAGCGGTGGGGTTTCATAATTCACCCCTCCACTTT	CASSQEAVGFHNSPLHF
-	TRBD1	TRBJ1-2	TRBV25-1	TGTGCCAGCAGTCCCCGGACAGGGAACTATGGCTACACCTTC	CASSPRTGNYGYTF
-	-	TRBJ1-6	TRBV6-5	TGTGCCAGCAGCTTGACAGGTTCGAATTCACCCCTCCACTTT	CASSLTGSNSPLHF
-	-	TRBJ2-3	TRBV11-2	TGTGCCAGCAGCTTAGCTCAGGGCCCAGATACGCAGTATTTT	CASSLAQGPDTQYF
-	TRBD1	TRBJ2-7	TRBV2	TGTGCCAGCAGATGGGCAGGGGGCTCCTACGAGCAGTACTTC	CASRWAGGSYEQYF
once	-	TRBJ1-1	TRBV6-5	TGTGCCAGCAGTTACAACATGAACACTGAAGCTTTCTTT	CASSYNMNTEAFF
few	-	TRBJ1-6	TRBV2	TGTGCCAGCAGTGAAATGGTACGGAATTCACCCCTCCACTTT	CASSEMVRNSPLHF
few	-	TRBJ1-1	TRBV9	TGTGCCAGCGGTCGACAGCCGAACACTGAAGCTTTCTTT	CASGRQPNTEAFF
-	TRBD1	TRBJ2-7	TRBV6-5	TGTGCCAGCAGTTATCAGTGGACAGGCCGATACGAGCAGTACTTC	CASSYQWTGRYEQYF
-	-	TRBJ2-7	TRBV19	TGTGCCAGTAGTGCCCAGGCAGGCTCCTACGAGCAGTACTTC	CASSAQAGSYEQYF
-	TRBD2	TRBJ2-7	TRBV6-1	TGTGCCAGCAGTGACGTTCTAGCGGGCTCCTACGAGCAGTACTTC	CASSDVLAGSYEQYF
-	-	TRBJ1-1	TRBV18	TGTGCCAGCTCACCATTCCAGGGTGAAGCTTTCTTT	CASSPFQGEAFF
many	-	TRBJ2-7	TRBV4-3	TGCGCCAGCGCCGGAGGGACCTCCTACGAGCAGTACTTC	CASAGGTSYEQYF
-	-	TRBJ2-3	TRBV5-1	TGCGCCAGCGCGGACAGCATCAGCACAGATACGCAGTATTTT	CASADSISTDTQYF
-	-	TRBJ1-1	TRBV10-3	TGTGCCACCAGAGGGGAAGCAGGCACTGAAGCTTTCTTT	CATRGEAGTEAFF
-	TRBD1	TRBJ2-7	TRBV15	TGTGCCACCAGCATTATAGGGACAGGGGGCTCCTACGAGCAGTACTTC	CATSIIGTGGSYEQYF
-	-	TRBJ1-5	TRBV30	TGTGCCTGGACTCCCGACAGAAGGGGTCAGCCCCAGCATTTT	CAWTPDRRGQPQHF
-	-	TRBJ1-4	TRBV9	TGTGCCAGCAGCGTAGTAGGGGGAGGGGATGAAAAACTGTTTTTT	CASSVVGGGDEKLFF
-	-	TRBJ1-2	TRBV12-3/TRBV12-4	TGTGCCAGCAGTTCGCGGGGGACCTATGGCTACACCTTC	CASSSRGTYGYTF
-	-	TRBJ2-1	TRBV28	TGTGCCAGCAGTATCGGGGGAACTACCTACAATGAGCAGTTCTTC	CASSIGGTTYNEQFF
few	-	TRBJ1-6	TRBV7-9	TGTGCCAGCAGCTTATTTCTTTCACCCCTCCACTTT	CASSLFLSPLHF
many	TRBD2	TRBJ2-1	TRBV11-2	TGTGCCAGCAGCATCACTAGCGGGAGATACAATGAGCAGTTCTTC	CASSITSGRYNEQFF
-	TRBD2	TRBJ2-2	TRBV5-5	TGTGCCAGCAGCTTGAGACTAGCGGGTCCAGGCGGGGAGCTGTTTTTT	CASSLRLAGPGGELFF
-	TRBD2	TRBJ2-1	TRBV11-2	TGTGCCAGCAGCTTAGCCCTACTAGCGGGAGGTTACAATGAGCAGTTCTTC	CASSLALLAGGYNEQFF
-	-	TRBJ2-1	TRBV6-6	TGTGCCAGCTGTCCGGGACAAAGCCTCAATGAGCAGTTCTTC	CASCPGQSLNEQFF
once	-	TRBJ1-1	TRBV18	TGTGCCAGCTCACCTGCGGGATTCATGAACACTGAAGCTTTCTTT	CASSPAGFMNTEAFF
-	TRBD1	TRBJ1-2	TRBV14	TGTGCCAGCAGCGAAGTACAGGGGTACTATGGCTACACCTTC	CASSEVQGYYGYTF
-	-	TRBJ2-3	TRBV19	TGTGCCAGTAGTATACTTTCGGGAGATACGCAGTATTTT	CASSILSGDTQYF
-	-	TRBJ1-4	TRBV19	TGTGCCAGTAGTATGTCAGGGCGTGAAAAACTGTTTTTT	CASSMSGREKLFF
few	-	TRBJ2-3	TRBV4-3	TGCGCCAGCAGCCAAGACCACAGGACAGAAACGCAGTATTTT	CASSQDHRTETQYF
-	TRBD1	TRBJ1-4	TRBV11-2	TGTGCCAGCAGCTTAGAAACAGGGACAGCTCGAAATGAAAAACTGTTTTTT	CASSLETGTARNEKLFF
-	-	TRBJ2-2	TRBV24-1	TGTGCCACCAGTGGTCCGGTCCTAGCGCCTCGGCCCAACACCGGGGAGCTGTTTTTT	CATSGPVLAPRPNTGELFF
-	-	TRBJ1-2	TRBV30	TGTGCCTGGAATTTTAGGGGGAAGGGTGGCTACACCTTC	CAWNFRGKGGYTF